The 2 T cell receptor beta chains below come from one sample, sequenced in a study of siplizumab effects on memory and regulatory T cells. The protocol was immunoSEQ multiplex PCR, while the TCRdb copy is restricted to in-frame clones and leaves out a portion. The table shows over 85,000 clones, with roughly 96% occurring only once. The sequencing sample was made of naive CD4+ T cells sorted from blood. The receptors here all came from a human donor in good health.

This CDR3 is CASSLRTGQNTEAFF. Here the CDR3 DNA reads TGTGCCAGCAGCCTGCGGACAGGACAGAACACTGAAGCTTTCTTT. The chain links TRBV7-2 to TRBJ1-1; 7 nucleotides agree with TRBD1. Germline-derived CDR1 and CDR2 are SGHTA and FQGNSA. This CDR3 region has 15 residues. J lost 1 base, V lost 5 bases, and 7 bases had no gene match.

The rearrangement links TRBV19 to TRBJ1-3, with D possibly being TRBD1 (5 bases). This CDR3 is 15 amino acids long. Germline-derived CDR1 and CDR2 are LNHDA and SQIVND (reference sequence). Trimming cost V 5 bases and J 0 bases, with 11 bases left between them. The CDR3 nucleotides are TGTGCCAGTAGTGATACAGGATCCTCTGGAAACACCATATATTTT. Residues: CASSDTGSSGNTIYF.